What follows are 24 T cell receptor beta chains derived from one specimen sequenced in a study of blood T cell repertoires in COVID-19. Sequencing used immunoSEQ multiplex PCR; TCRdb keeps in-frame clones, though not all of them. Among just under 65,000 clones listed, 78% were seen once. Sequenced material: peripheral blood. The source is a man in his 60s with COVID-19, enrolled during active disease.

This rearrangement joins TRBV5-4 to TRBJ1-2; TRBD1 might be the D (6 bases). This CDR3 has 14 residues. V dropped 6 bases and J dropped 5 bases, with 17 bases sitting between them. In germline, CDR1 is SGHNT, CDR2 YYREEE (reference sequence). The CDR3 spells CASTVGGGAYGYTF. Written as DNA, the CDR3 is TGTGCCAGCACCGTGGGCGGGGGGGCGTATGGCTACACCTTC.

The J gene is TRBJ1-1, the V gene TRBV2; 7 nucleotides line up with TRBD1. Trimming cost V 6 bases and J 1 base; bases outside gene matches: 5. This CDR3 region has 14 residues. Germline V CDR1 and CDR2: SNHLY, FYNNEI. The CDR3 loop reads CASRVGTENTEAFF. DNA for the CDR3: TGTGCCAGCAGAGTCGGGACAGAGAACACTGAAGCTTTCTTT.

V gene TRBV29-1 combines with J gene TRBJ2-1, with D maybe TRBD2 (6 bases). The CDR3 is made up of 12 amino acids. Trimming pared 6 bases from V and 3 bases from J, leaving 9 bases between. Germline V gives CDR1 SQVTM, CDR2 ANQGSEA. The CDR3 sequence is CSVGTGYNEQFF. CDR3 DNA: TGCAGCGTCGGGACTGGCTACAATGAGCAGTTCTTC.

This rearrangement joins TRBV6-5 to TRBJ2-7, with D possibly TRBD1 on 5 matching bases. Trimming took 7 bases from V and 7 from J, leaving 11 bases between them. The germline V gene encodes CDR1 MNHEY and CDR2 SVGAGI. CDR3 length equals 11 residues. Written as DNA, the CDR3 is TGTGCCAGCAAGGGGTTAAGGGAGCAGTACTTC. This gives the protein CASKGLREQYF.

The CDR3: CASSSVWGVTEAFF. CDR3 nucleotide sequence: TGTGCCAGCAGCTCCGTATGGGGCGTCACTGAAGCTTTCTTT. The V and J genes are TRBV5-6 and TRBJ1-1; tentative D call: TRBD1 (5 bases). V lost 3 bases to trimming and J lost 4 bases, with 13 bases between them. This CDR3 is built from 14 residues. Germline loops: CDR1 SGHDT, CDR2 YYEEEE.

DNA of the CDR3: TGCGCCAGCAGGCAAACGACAGGGACTAATGAAAAACTGTTTTTT. This translates into CASRQTTGTNEKLFF. V is TRBV4-1 and J is TRBJ1-4, with 7 bases that match TRBD1. After removal of 6 bases from V and 2 bases from J, the junction contained 6 bases not matched to a gene. The germline gives CDR1 MGHRA, CDR2 YSYEKL. This CDR3 is built from 15 residues.

The J gene is TRBJ2-1, the V gene TRBV6-4; D uncertain. The CDR3 extends over 15 amino acids. Trimming removed 0 bases from V and 1 base from J, with 7 bases in between. The germline gives CDR1 MRHNA, CDR2 SNTAGT. The CDR3 is CASSDSSKSYNEQFF. The CDR3 DNA is TGTGCCAGCAGTGACTCCTCTAAATCCTACAATGAGCAGTTCTTC.

This clone was detected only once. The CDR3 sequence is CASSQRVTSPDTQYF. As DNA, the CDR3 is TGCGCCAGCAGCCAAAGGGTTACTAGTCCAGATACGCAGTATTTT. The chain employs TRBV4-1 and TRBJ2-3; the D gene is possibly TRBD2 (5 bases). The CDR3 has 15 amino acids. Germline V gene data show CDR1 as MGHRA and CDR2 as YSYEKL. Trimming stripped 2 bases from V and 4 bases from J, with 13 bases between.

The rearrangement uses TRBV7-6 and TRBJ2-2; D unclear. Per the germline V gene, CDR1 is SGHVS and CDR2 is FNYEAQ. The CDR3 spans 12 residues. Trimming cost V 4 bases and J 3 bases, with 3 bases left between them. CDR3 protein: CASSSYTGELFF. CDR3 bases: TGTGCCAGCAGCTCTTACACCGGGGAGCTGTTTTTT.

This clone was recorded once. The sample holds other DNA sequences that translate to the same CDR3. The V gene is TRBV12-3 or TRBV12-4, the J gene TRBJ1-5, with 7 positions matching TRBD1. The CDR3 has 13 amino acids. V trimming: 6 bases; J trimming: 5 bases; junction bases outside the gene matches: 4. As DNA, the CDR3 is TGTGCCAGCAGCCGGACAGGTGATCAGCCCCAGCATTTT. Translating gives CASSRTGDQPQHF.

V and J are TRBV7-9 and TRBJ2-7; 9 bases line up with TRBD1. The CDR3 length is 16 residues. CDR1 SEHNR and CDR2 FQNEAQ come from the germline V gene (reference sequence). With V trimmed by 4 bases and J by 5 bases, 12 bases remained unmatched. As DNA, the CDR3 is TGTGCCAGCAGCTCACCCAGGACAGGGGTATACGACGAGCAGTACTTC. Translating it yields CASSSPRTGVYDEQYF.

The rearrangement uses TRBV6-6 and TRBJ1-4; maybe TRBD1 (6 bases). CDR3 length: 13 residues. Trimming pared 5 bases from V and 7 bases from J, leaving 11 bases between. The V gene's germline CDR1 is MNHNY and CDR2 SVGAGI (reference sequence). CDR3 sequence (DNA): TGTGCCAGCAGTAGGGGGATCAGTGAAAAACTGTTTTTT. It encodes CASSRGISEKLFF.

The V gene is TRBV2, the J gene TRBJ2-2; D ambiguous. The V gene's germline CDR1 is SNHLY and CDR2 FYNNEI. The V and J ends lost 7 bases and 3 bases respectively, with 12 bases between them. This CDR3 contains 14 residues. CDR3 coding DNA: TGTGCCAGCACAAGGCGGCGCGACACCGGGGAGCTGTTTTTT. It translates to CASTRRRDTGELFF.

Remarks on this clone: Other nucleotide sequences in the sample specify the same CDR3. The chain combines TRBV3-1 (or the pseudogene TRBV3-2) with TRBJ2-1; 10 nucleotides align to TRBD2. Germline loops: CDR1 LGHDT, CDR2 YNNKEL (reference sequence). The CDR3 covers 15 residues. V was pared by 4 bases and J by 5 bases, with 5 bases of the junction left unmatched. The CDR3 here is CASSPRTSGNNEQFF. The CDR3 DNA reads TGTGCCAGCAGCCCTCGGACTAGCGGAAACAATGAGCAGTTCTTC.

This clone has ten or more counts. The chain has TRBV5-6 and TRBJ2-2; D remains unclear. Per the germline V gene, CDR1 is SGHDT and CDR2 is YYEEEE. The CDR3 is 13 amino acids. The V end was cut by 4 bases, the J end by 3 bases, with 7 bases between. CDR3 amino acids: CASSPRYTGELFF. CDR3 bases: TGTGCCAGCAGCCCGAGATACACCGGGGAGCTGTTTTTT.

V is TRBV10-3 and J is TRBJ2-1; TRBD1 might be the D (5 bases). Looked up from germline, CDR1 is ENHRY and CDR2 is SYGVKD. Trimming took 6 bases from V and 10 from J, leaving 16 bases between them. This CDR3 is built from 13 residues. As DNA, the CDR3 is TGTGCCATCAGGCTGACAGCGTCGCAGGAGCAGTTCTTC. It yields the protein CAIRLTASQEQFF.

The chain employs TRBV5-1 and TRBJ2-5, with D possibly TRBD1 on 6 matching bases. The germline V gene encodes CDR1 SGHRS and CDR2 YFSETQ. The CDR3 runs 15 residues. V lost 4 bases and J 4 bases, leaving 17 bases between the germline ends. CDR3 protein: CASSPRGQKLETQYF. The CDR3 DNA reads TGCGCCAGCAGCCCCCGAGGACAGAAACTAGAGACCCAGTACTTC.

This chain uses TRBV2 with TRBJ2-2, with TRBD1 matching 9 bases. Per germline, CDR1 SNHLY and CDR2 FYNNEI. Unmatched junction bases numbered 9, after V lost 6 bases and J lost 4 bases. This CDR3 comprises 16 residues. CDR3 DNA: TGTGCCAGCAGGGCCGGGACAGGGTTAGGCACCGGGGAGCTGTTTTTT. Translation: CASRAGTGLGTGELFF.

This clone occurred once. The V and J genes are TRBV29-1 and TRBJ2-1; no clear D. Germline CDR1 is SQVTM and CDR2 is ANQGSEA. V was clipped by 6 bases and J by 16 bases, with 16 bases between them. The CDR3 spans 10 residues. CDR3 region: CSVYYTWHFF. The CDR3 DNA sequence: TGCAGCGTGTACTACACCTGGCATTTCTTC.

In its sample, this clone was seen a few times. The chain uses TRBV4-2 and TRBJ2-7; D may be TRBD2 (6 bases). The CDR3 covers 16 residues. CDR1 is LGHNA, CDR2 YNFKEQ, per germline. V shed 1 base and J shed 0 bases, with 13 bases lying between them. The CDR3 sequence: CASSQGDSGSSYEQYF. CDR3 bases: TGTGCCAGCAGCCAAGGTGATAGCGGTAGCTCCTACGAGCAGTACTTC.

There are a few counts of this clone. This rearrangement joins TRBV11-3 to TRBJ2-1, with D possibly being TRBD2 (5 bases). CDR1 and CDR2 (germline): SGHNT, YENEEA. The CDR3 is 15 residues long. V was pared by 3 bases and J by 0 bases, with 9 bases between. The CDR3 sequence: CASSFRLSSYNEQFF. Written as DNA, the CDR3 is TGTGCCAGCAGCTTTAGACTAAGCTCCTACAATGAGCAGTTCTTC.

This chain connects TRBV18 to TRBJ2-7; TRBD1 might be the D (6 bases). This CDR3 spans 15 amino acids. From germline, CDR1 is KGHSH and CDR2 LQKENI. Between the trimmed V and J ends, which lost 2 bases and 4 bases, there was a span of 15 bases. As DNA, the CDR3 is TGTGCCAGCTCACCATACCGGGACAAGCTATACGAGCAGTACTTC. It codes for CASSPYRDKLYEQYF.

The chain recombines TRBV10-1 with TRBJ2-3; D remains unclear. From germline, CDR1 is WNHNN and CDR2 SYGVQD (reference sequence). The CDR3 totals 14 residues. The V and J ends lost 7 bases and 0 bases respectively, with 11 bases between them. The CDR3 DNA sequence: TGCGCCAGCACCGACTCTTCTAGCACAGATACGCAGTATTTT. This gives the protein CASTDSSSTDTQYF.

The genes are TRBV5-1 and TRBJ1-2, with D possibly TRBD1 on 5 matching bases. CDR1 is SGHRS, CDR2 YFSETQ, per germline. Trimming cost V 0 bases and J 7 bases, with 13 bases left between them. The CDR3 covers 14 residues. In nucleotides, the CDR3 is TGCGCCAGCAGCTTGGGACAGCAGATCGGTGGCTACACCTTC. This encodes CASSLGQQIGGYTF.